The 20 T cell receptor beta chains reported below all come from one sample, sequenced in a study of blood T cell repertoires in COVID-19. Sequenced by immunoSEQ multiplex PCR; TCRdb stores in-frame clones only, minus some. The data show around 330,000 clones, about nine tenths seen once. The specimen sequenced was PBMCs or T cells enriched from blood (not recorded which). The receptors were gathered from a man between 60 and 75 years old who had recovered from COVID-19.

V gene TRBV10-1 combines with J gene TRBJ1-1; 7 bases agree with TRBD1. J was trimmed by 1 base and V by 7 bases; bases with no gene match: 3. Looked up from germline, CDR1 is WNHNN and CDR2 is SYGVQD (reference sequence). This CDR3 has 13 residues. CDR3 bases: TGCGCCAGCAATAGGGACAGGAACACTGAAGCTTTCTTT. It yields the protein CASNRDRNTEAFF.

V gene TRBV4-1 combines with J gene TRBJ2-5; 10 nucleotides align to TRBD2. V shed 1 base, J shed 5 bases, and the junction held 10 bases outside the gene matches. There are 17 residues in the CDR3. The germline V gene has CDR1 MGHRA and CDR2 YSYEKL. The CDR3 DNA sequence: TGCGCCAGCAGCCAAGGCGGGGCTAGCGGGAGAGGTGAGACCCAGTACTTC. It specifies CASSQGGASGRGETQYF.

The CDR3 protein is CAWSGPAGNTIYF. The DNA for the CDR3 is TGTGCCTGGAGTGGGCCAGCTGGAAACACCATATATTTT. V usage is TRBV30 and J usage is TRBJ1-3; D is undetermined. Germline assignment: CDR1 GTSNPN and CDR2 SVGIG (reference sequence). Trimming shortened V by 1 base and J by 2 bases, and 6 bases separated the two germline ends. The CDR3 covers 13 residues. Using reference TRBV30 and TRBJ1-3 for the parts outside the CDR3, the full variable domain is SQTIHQWPATLVQPVGSPLSLECTVEGTSNPNLYWYRQAAGRGLQLLFYSVGIGQISSEVPQNLSASRPQDRQFILSSKKLLLSDSGFYLCAWSGPAGNTIYFGEGSWLTVV.

J is TRBJ2-1 and V is TRBV14; tentatively, D is TRBD1 (5 bases). V lost 5 bases and J 0 bases, leaving 17 bases between the germline ends. The CDR3 has 17 residues. Germline loops: CDR1 SGHDN, CDR2 FVKESK. As DNA, the CDR3 is TGTGCCAGCAGCGGAAGTGCAGGGCCGCGCTCCTACAATGAGCAGTTCTTC. It specifies CASSGSAGPRSYNEQFF.

The V and J genes are TRBV7-9 and TRBJ1-2; 7 positions agree with TRBD1. This CDR3 has 15 residues. Germline lookup yields CDR1 SEHNR and CDR2 FQNEAQ (reference sequence). Trimming at V came to 7 bases and at J to 1 base, leaving 9 bases not matched to a gene. CDR3 region: CASTPTGAVNYGYTF. DNA for the CDR3: TGTGCCAGCACACCAACAGGGGCCGTTAACTATGGCTACACCTTC.

The chain is built from TRBV30 and TRBJ2-1; D is possibly TRBD1 (6 bases). Trimming removed 3 bases at V and 13 bases at J, with 16 bases between. Germline V lookup: CDR1 GTSNPN, CDR2 SVGIG (reference sequence). The CDR3 loop spans 12 amino acids. Here the CDR3 DNA reads TGTGCCTGGAGAGGGGGACCTCTTAGTCAGTTCTTC. It codes for CAWRGGPLSQFF.

V and J are TRBV4-1 and TRBJ2-5, with 8 bases lining up with TRBD2. The germline CDR1 and CDR2 sequences are MGHRA and YSYEKL. This CDR3 has 17 residues. V shed 3 bases and J 4 bases; nucleotides not matched to a gene: 13. The CDR3: CASSHGLAGAARETQYF. DNA for the CDR3: TGCGCCAGCAGCCACGGCCTAGCGGGCGCAGCGCGAGAGACCCAGTACTTC.

The gene calls are TRBV28 and TRBJ1-2; D ambiguous. The germline V gene has CDR1 MDHEN and CDR2 SYDVKM. The CDR3 spans 13 residues. Trimming took 2 bases from V and 4 from J, leaving 8 bases between them. As DNA, the CDR3 is TGTGCCAGCAGTTTACAAGGGAGCTATGGCTACACCTTC. Its protein product is CASSLQGSYGYTF.

The chain is built from TRBV28 and TRBJ1-5; 7 bases fit TRBD1. This CDR3 is built from 17 residues. Germline V gives CDR1 MDHEN, CDR2 SYDVKM. With 1 base clipped from V and 3 bases from J, the junction kept 9 bases outside the gene matches. The CDR3 reads CASSLLGRGTANQPQHF. CDR3 bases: TGTGCCAGCAGTTTATTGGGCAGGGGGACCGCCAATCAGCCCCAGCATTTT.

V is TRBV7-3 and J is TRBJ2-2; TRBD1 might be the D (6 bases). Trimming cost V 5 bases and J 14 bases, with 15 bases left between them. Germline V CDR1 and CDR2: SGHTA, FQGTGA. This CDR3 comprises 12 residues. CDR3 nucleotide sequence: TGTGCCAGCAGCAAAGGGGCAGGGGTACTGTTTTTT. Translating gives CASSKGAGVLFF.

The rearrangement links TRBV28 to TRBJ1-2; D is undetermined. V was clipped by 6 bases and J by 6 bases, with 14 bases between them. CDR3 size: 13 residues. Germline V gene sequence: CDR1 MDHEN, CDR2 SYDVKM. CDR3 sequence: CASREGPSHGYTF. The CDR3 coding sequence is TGTGCCAGCAGGGAGGGTCCATCCCATGGCTACACCTTC.

About this clone: Different DNA sequences within this sample yield the same CDR3. The chain has TRBV7-3 and TRBJ2-1; 12 positions agree with TRBD2. The junction had 6 bases not matched to a gene; V was cut back by 5 bases and J by 7 bases. Germline V gene lookup returns CDR1 SGHTA and CDR2 FQGTGA. This CDR3 is built from 15 residues. CDR3 DNA sequence: TGTGCCAGCAGCCCAAGACTAGCGGGAGATAATGAGCAGTTCTTC. Amino acid sequence: CASSPRLAGDNEQFF.

This clone was detected only a few times. This rearrangement joins TRBV19 to TRBJ1-5, with D possibly matching TRBD1 (6 bases). The CDR3 sequence is 16 residues long. The V and J ends lost 8 bases and 1 base respectively, with 18 bases between them. CDR1 and CDR2 (germline): LNHDA, SQIVND (reference sequence). In DNA form, the CDR3 reads TGTGCCAGTCGAGACCCGGGGGGGCCCAGCAATCAGCCCCAGCATTTT. It codes for CASRDPGGPSNQPQHF.

The V gene is TRBV6-2 or TRBV6-3, the J gene TRBJ2-7; TRBD2 aligns across 8 bases. CDR1 is MNHEY, CDR2 SVGEGT, per germline. The CDR3 spans 14 residues. The junction had 7 bases not matched to a gene; V was cut back by 4 bases and J by 5 bases. The CDR3 DNA sequence: TGTGCCAGCAGTTCCCAGCGGGAGTGGGACGAGCAGTACTTC. Its protein product is CASSSQREWDEQYF.

This clone has a single count. The chain uses TRBV7-9 and TRBJ1-4; tentative D call: TRBD1 (5 bases). The V end was cut by 0 bases, the J end by 6 bases, with 11 bases between. The CDR3 extends over 15 amino acids. The germline CDR1 and CDR2 sequences are SEHNR and FQNEAQ (reference sequence). The CDR3 coding sequence is TGTGCCAGCAGCTTAGCGCGGGGGGGTGATGAAAAACTGTTTTTT. Amino acid sequence: CASSLARGGDEKLFF.

The chain is built from TRBV24-1 and TRBJ2-1; 10 nucleotides match TRBD1. The CDR3 extends over 17 amino acids. V trimming: 4 bases; J trimming: 5 bases; junction bases outside the gene matches: 10. The germline CDR1 and CDR2 sequences are KGHDR and SFDVKD. The CDR3 bases are TGTGCCACCAGTGACCCACTAGACAGGGGGCTAAACAATGAGCAGTTCTTC. Translation: CATSDPLDRGLNNEQFF.

The genes are TRBV5-8 and TRBJ1-1, with TRBD1 identical over 7 bases. Germline values: CDR1 SGHTS, CDR2 YDEGEE. The CDR3 runs 15 residues. V lost 7 bases, J lost 1 base, and 10 bases stayed unmatched. This chain's CDR3 is CASERWTGANTEAFF. The CDR3 DNA sequence: TGTGCCAGCGAGAGGTGGACAGGCGCGAACACTGAAGCTTTCTTT.

This clone was seen a few times. The chain couples TRBV7-8 to TRBJ1-2; 8 bases map to TRBD1. The CDR3 runs to 15 residues. V gave up 3 bases and J gave up 4 bases; unmatched junction bases: 7. Germline lookup yields CDR1 SGHVS and CDR2 FQNEAQ. CDR3 sequence reads: CASSFLQGAGYGYTF. CDR3 nucleotides: TGTGCCAGCAGCTTTTTGCAGGGGGCGGGCTATGGCTACACCTTC.

Worth noting for this clone: Other DNA variants within this sample encode the same CDR3. The chain is built from TRBV7-3 and TRBJ2-3, with D possibly matching TRBD1 (6 bases). The CDR3 is made up of 13 amino acids. V lost 3 bases to trimming and J lost 3 bases, with 7 bases between them. Germline CDR1 is SGHTA and CDR2 is FQGTGA. The CDR3 DNA reads as TGTGCCAGCAGCTTGGGGGCTACAGATACGCAGTATTTT. Its protein is CASSLGATDTQYF.

This rearrangement joins TRBV2 to TRBJ2-2; 7 bases fit TRBD2. The CDR3 spans 15 residues. The junction had 9 bases not matched to a gene; V was cut back by 7 bases and J by 4 bases. Germline loops: CDR1 SNHLY, CDR2 FYNNEI. The CDR3 DNA sequence: TGTGCCAGCACCGCGGCGGGAGACGGCACCGGGGAGCTGTTTTTT. Residues: CASTAAGDGTGELFF.